This T cell receptor beta chain comes out of a study of shared clonotypes between healthy human individuals. General study results and limits: Large depth notwithstanding, sorted-subset sequencing proved incomplete by rarefaction. The small donor group covered limited genetic and exposure diversity.

Clones were sequenced by immunoSEQ multiplex PCR, and TCRdb holds only the in-frame ones, with some missing. Of 2 million to 3 million clones in the sample, approximately 93% were seen once. The length of the CDR3 is 14 residues. Germline CDR1 and CDR2: LNHDA and SQIVND (reference sequence). Trimming cost V 5 bases and J 2 bases, with 13 bases left between them. Turning to this clone: Its antigen is unidentified.

The genes are TRBV19 and TRBJ2-7; TRBD1 or TRBD2 may be the D gene (5 bases each). Sequenced: naive CD4+ T cells from PBMCs. Subset given: CD45RA+ positively selected. This receptor was identified in a man aged 18 to 30 in good health. Some clones in this sample may be carry-over from other donors' samples. Here the CDR3 reads CASSPLEGPYEQYF. CDR3 nucleotide sequence: TGTGCCAGTAGTCCTTTAGAGGGGCCCTACGAGCAGTACTTC.